This record concerns one TCR beta chain sequence. These data come from a study of control samples from healthy donors and cancer patients. The table came from immunoSEQ multiplex PCR; TCRdb's copy has only in-frame clones and leaves some out. The sample records around 85,000 clones, roughly 94% being singletons. V trimming: 3 bases; J trimming: 2 bases; junction bases outside the gene matches: 7. The length of the CDR3 is 15 residues. Germline V gives CDR1 SGHAT, CDR2 FQNNGV. This clonotype originated in a woman in her late teens or twenties in good health. The sequenced material came from blood. The chain joins TRBV11-2 to TRBJ2-7, with TRBD1 matching over 7 bases. The CDR3 here is CASSLSGGNTYEQYF. CDR3 bases: TGTGCCAGCAGCTTGTCAGGGGGAAATACCTACGAGCAGTACTTC.